This T cell receptor (beta chain) was recovered during a study of cytomegalovirus exposure and HLA in healthy donors. Study-level points and caveats: Follow-up analysis later connected one missense variant in DCLRE1C with trimming of TCR beta V- and J-genes.

V lost 3 bases, J lost 1 base, and 10 bases lay in between. CDR3 size: 14 residues. Germline CDR1 and CDR2: SGHRS and YFSETQ. Regarding this clone: Its antigen is unknown.

The PCR employed 60 Vbeta primers together with 13 Jbeta primers. This table comes from immunoSEQ multiplex PCR, and its TCRdb copy is limited to in-frame clones, with some not included. The sample has 100,000 to 150,000 clones, 8.9% seen once; the top ten hold roughly 7%. The chain joins TRBV5-1 to TRBJ2-5; possible D gene TRBD1, 6 bases. The specimen sequenced was PBMCs. The receptor was derived from a woman aged 40 to 49 in good health and CMV-seropositive. The CDR3 sequence: CASSSDRIQETQYF. The CDR3 DNA is TGCGCCAGCAGCTCGGACAGAATCCAAGAGACCCAGTACTTC.